A selection of T cell receptor beta chains follows, all from one sample in a study of shared clonotypes between healthy human individuals. Profiling relied on immunoSEQ multiplex PCR, and the TCRdb table lists in-frame clones only, not all of them. The sample includes under 750,000 clones, 72% of them seen just once. Sequencing used memory CD4+ T cells sorted from blood. The origin of the receptors is a woman in her twenties or thirties in good health. The CDR3 runs from the conserved cysteine through the conserved F or W. Expanded clones are given a class, and other clones once, few, many or no size at all.

j_call v_call cdr3_length clone_size cdr3_aa
TRBJ2-1 TRBV2 15 few CASSPSGRDYNEQFF
TRBJ1-1 TRBV7-2 14 once CASSSRGGTREAFF
TRBJ2-5 TRBV6-1 13 - CASRTDPQETQYF
TRBJ1-1 TRBV5-1 12 once CASSWGATEAFF
TRBJ2-1 TRBV18 14 - CASSQSTGFNEQFF
TRBJ1-1 TRBV6-5 15 - CASSYDSIGYTEAFF
TRBJ2-3 TRBV7-2 15 - CASSLGVLNTDTQYF
TRBJ2-6 TRBV11-3 17 few CASSLDQAASGANVLTF
TRBJ2-7 TRBV19 13 many CASSRLDLGEQYF
TRBJ2-1 TRBV10-3 12 - CASGLHYNEQFF
TRBJ2-3 TRBV9 15 - CASSVVHRNTDTQYF
TRBJ2-1 TRBV5-1 14 - CASSLEFVYNEQFF
TRBJ1-5 TRBV28 14 few CASSDDRLGQPQHF
TRBJ2-2 TRBV21-1 16 once CASSKVGRGGTGELFF
TRBJ2-1 TRBV5-1 14 - CASREGSNYNEQFF